This T cell receptor beta chain was found in a study of T cells after posttransplantation cyclophosphamide. Clones were sequenced by immunoSEQ multiplex PCR, and TCRdb holds only the in-frame ones, with some missing. The sample presents 25,000 to 30,000 clones, none singletons. This CDR3 region has 15 residues. Trimming stripped 1 base from V and 7 bases from J, with 16 bases between. Germline CDR1 and CDR2: SNHLY and FYNNEI. This clone appeared a few times. As yet, its antigen is unknown. Study observations and caveats: Recipient CMV seropositivity and CMV reactivation strongly tracked TRB clonality. Later blood repertoires were often dominated by clones from the donor CD8+ memory compartment.

The source is a man aged 45 to 65 in good health, CMV-negative, and a related stem cell transplant donor. Source material: PBMCs. The rearrangement joins TRBV2 to TRBJ2-5; perhaps TRBD1 as D (6 bases). CDR3 in DNA: TGTGCCAGCAGTGAAGGCCAGGGGAGTGGTGCGACCCAGTACTTC. It encodes CASSEGQGSGATQYF.